This entry features one T cell receptor (beta chain) sequence. This entry belongs to a study of blood T cell repertoires in COVID-19. Study as a whole: Specimens from acute and convalescent COVID-19 originated in the United States, Italy and Spain. Sources were T cells, B-cell-depleted T cells, or PBMCs; the material itself was cDNA or gDNA.

Original methodology: For nucleated cells, counts were estimated from reference gene primer amplification. Assay used: immunoSEQ multiplex PCR; TCRdb lists only in-frame clones, some missing. The V and J calls and the clone size are those of that table, but D and trimming were determined from the DNA. The repertoire holds tens of thousands of clones, with 89% as singletons. The sequencing input was peripheral blood. The sequence came from a woman of 80 years or more with acute or convalescent COVID-19.

CDR3: CASMDGINQPQHF. The CDR3 DNA sequence: TGTGCCAGTATGGACGGGATTAATCAGCCCCAGCATTTT. This chain connects TRBV19 to TRBJ1-5; D not certain. This CDR3 has 13 residues. The V gene's germline CDR1 is LNHDA and CDR2 SQIVND (reference sequence). V was clipped by 7 bases and J by 4 bases, with 11 bases between them.